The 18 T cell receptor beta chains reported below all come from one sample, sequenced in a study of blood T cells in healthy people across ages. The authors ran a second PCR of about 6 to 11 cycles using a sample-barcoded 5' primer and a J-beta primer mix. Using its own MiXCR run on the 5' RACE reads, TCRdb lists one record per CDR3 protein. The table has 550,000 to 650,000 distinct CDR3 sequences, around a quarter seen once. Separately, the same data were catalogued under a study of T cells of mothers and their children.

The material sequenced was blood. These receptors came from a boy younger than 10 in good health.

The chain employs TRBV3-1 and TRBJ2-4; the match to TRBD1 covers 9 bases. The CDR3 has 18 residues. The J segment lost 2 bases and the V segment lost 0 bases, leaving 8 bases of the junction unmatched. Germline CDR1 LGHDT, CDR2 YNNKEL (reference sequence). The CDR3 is CASSQDSRQGETKNIQYF. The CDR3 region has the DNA TGTGCCAGCAGCCAAGATTCTCGACAGGGGGAGACCAAAAACATTCAGTACTTC.

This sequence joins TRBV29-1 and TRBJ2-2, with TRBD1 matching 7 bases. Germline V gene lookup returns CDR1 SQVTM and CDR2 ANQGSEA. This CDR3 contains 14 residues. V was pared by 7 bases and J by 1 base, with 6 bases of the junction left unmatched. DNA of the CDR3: TGCAGCGCCGAAGGGGACAGGAACACCGGGGAGCTGTTTTTT. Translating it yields CSAEGDRNTGELFF.

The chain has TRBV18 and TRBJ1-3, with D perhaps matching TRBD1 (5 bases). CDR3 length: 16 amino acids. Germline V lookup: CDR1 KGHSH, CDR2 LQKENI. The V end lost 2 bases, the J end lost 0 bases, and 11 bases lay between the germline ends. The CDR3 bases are TGTGCCAGCTCACCAGTTGGAGGGGACTCTGGAAACACCATATATTTT. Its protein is CASSPVGGDSGNTIYF.

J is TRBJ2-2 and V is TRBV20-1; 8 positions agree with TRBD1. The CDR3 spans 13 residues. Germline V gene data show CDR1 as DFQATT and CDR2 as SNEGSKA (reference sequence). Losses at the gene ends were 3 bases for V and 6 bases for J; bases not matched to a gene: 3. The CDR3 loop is CSARGQDAGELFF. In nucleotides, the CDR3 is TGCAGTGCTAGGGGACAGGATGCCGGGGAGCTGTTTTTT.

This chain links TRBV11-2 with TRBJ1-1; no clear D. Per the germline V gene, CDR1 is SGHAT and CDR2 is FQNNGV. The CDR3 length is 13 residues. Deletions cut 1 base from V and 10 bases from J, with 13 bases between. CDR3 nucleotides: TGTGCCAGCAGCTTAGGGCTCCCCCGGAGAGCTTTCTTT. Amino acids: CASSLGLPRRAFF.

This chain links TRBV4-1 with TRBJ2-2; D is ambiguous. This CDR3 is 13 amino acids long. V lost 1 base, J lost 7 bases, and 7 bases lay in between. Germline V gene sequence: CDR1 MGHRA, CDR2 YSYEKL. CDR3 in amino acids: CASSQVLGGELFF. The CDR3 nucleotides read TGCGCCAGCAGCCAAGTTCTAGGCGGGGAGCTGTTTTTT.

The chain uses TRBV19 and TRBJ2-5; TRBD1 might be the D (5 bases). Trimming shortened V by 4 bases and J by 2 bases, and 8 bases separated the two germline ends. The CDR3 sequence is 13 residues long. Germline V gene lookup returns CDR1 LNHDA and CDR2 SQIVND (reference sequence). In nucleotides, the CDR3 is TGTGCCAGTAGTACGACAGCTCAAGAGACCCAGTACTTC. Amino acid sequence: CASSTTAQETQYF.

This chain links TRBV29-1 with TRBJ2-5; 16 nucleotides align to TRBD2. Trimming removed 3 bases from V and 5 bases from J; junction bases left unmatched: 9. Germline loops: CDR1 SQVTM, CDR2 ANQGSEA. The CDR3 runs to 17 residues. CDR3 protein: CSVDPGLAGGYVETQYF. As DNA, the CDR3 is TGCAGCGTTGATCCGGGACTAGCGGGGGGGTACGTTGAGACCCAGTACTTC. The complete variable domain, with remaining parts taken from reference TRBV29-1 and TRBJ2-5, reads SAVISQKPSRDICQRGTSLTIQCQVDSQVTMMFWYRQQPGQSLTLIATANQGSEATYESGFVIDKFPISRPNLTFSTLTVSNMSPEDSSIYLCSVDPGLAGGYVETQYFGPGTRLLVL.

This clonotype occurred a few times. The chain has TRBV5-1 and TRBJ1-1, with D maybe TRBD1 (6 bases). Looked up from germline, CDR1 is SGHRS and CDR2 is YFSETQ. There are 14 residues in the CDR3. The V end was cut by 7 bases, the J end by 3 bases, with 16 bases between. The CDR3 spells CASSEGDGDTEAFF. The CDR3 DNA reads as TGCGCCAGCTCGGAGGGGGACGGTGACACTGAAGCTTTCTTT.

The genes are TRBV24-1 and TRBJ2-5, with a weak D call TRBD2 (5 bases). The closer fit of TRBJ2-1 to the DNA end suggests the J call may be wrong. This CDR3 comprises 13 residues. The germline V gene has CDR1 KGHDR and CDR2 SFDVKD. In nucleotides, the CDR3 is TGTGCCACCAGTGACCTAGCCTGGGATGAGCAGTTCTTC. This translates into CATSDLAWDEQFF.

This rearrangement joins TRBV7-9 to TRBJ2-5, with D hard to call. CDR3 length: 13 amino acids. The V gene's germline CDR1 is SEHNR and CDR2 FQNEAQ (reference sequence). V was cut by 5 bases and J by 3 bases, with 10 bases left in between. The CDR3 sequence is CASSPAAEETQYF. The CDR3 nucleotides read TGTGCCAGCAGCCCAGCTGCAGAAGAGACCCAGTACTTC. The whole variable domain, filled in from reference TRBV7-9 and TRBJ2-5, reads DTGVSQNPRHKITKRGQNVTFRCDPISEHNRLYWYRQTLGQGPEFLTYFQNEAQLEKSRLLSDRFSAERPKGSFSTLEIQRTEQGDSAMYLCASSPAAEETQYFGPGTRLLVL.

CDR3 amino acids: CASSRAGGEETQYF. CDR3 bases: TGTGCCAGCAGCCGGGCAGGGGGCGAAGAGACCCAGTACTTC. The chain uses TRBV2 and TRBJ2-5, with 8 nucleotides matching TRBD1. Germline V gene sequence: CDR1 SNHLY, CDR2 FYNNEI. This CDR3 comprises 14 residues. The J segment lost 3 bases and the V segment lost 6 bases, leaving 6 bases of the junction unmatched.

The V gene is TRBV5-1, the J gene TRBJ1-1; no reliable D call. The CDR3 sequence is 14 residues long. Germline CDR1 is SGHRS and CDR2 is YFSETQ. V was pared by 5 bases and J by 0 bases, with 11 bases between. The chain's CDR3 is CASSRTVMNTEAFF. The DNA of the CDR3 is TGCGCCAGCAGTAGGACCGTGATGAACACTGAAGCTTTCTTT.

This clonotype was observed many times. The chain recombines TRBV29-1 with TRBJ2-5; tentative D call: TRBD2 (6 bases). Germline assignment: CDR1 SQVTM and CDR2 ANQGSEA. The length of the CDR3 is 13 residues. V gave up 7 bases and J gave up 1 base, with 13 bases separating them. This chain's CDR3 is CSAKWGGQETQYF. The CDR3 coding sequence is TGCAGCGCCAAATGGGGAGGCCAAGAGACCCAGTACTTC.

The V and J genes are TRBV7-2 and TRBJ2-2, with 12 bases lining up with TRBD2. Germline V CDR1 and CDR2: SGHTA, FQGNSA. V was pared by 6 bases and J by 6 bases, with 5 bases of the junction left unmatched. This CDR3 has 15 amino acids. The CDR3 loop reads CASSFRLAGAGELFF. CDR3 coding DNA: TGTGCCAGCAGTTTCCGACTAGCGGGAGCCGGGGAGCTGTTTTTT.

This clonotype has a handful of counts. CDR3 residues: CASSGDEQETQYF. DNA for the CDR3: TGTGCCAGCAGCGGAGACGAGCAAGAGACCCAGTACTTC. This sequence joins TRBV7-9 and TRBJ2-5, with D hard to call. V was shortened by 5 bases and J by 2 bases, with 9 bases between the two germline ends. Looked up from germline, CDR1 is SEHNR and CDR2 is FQNEAQ (reference sequence). The CDR3 totals 13 residues.

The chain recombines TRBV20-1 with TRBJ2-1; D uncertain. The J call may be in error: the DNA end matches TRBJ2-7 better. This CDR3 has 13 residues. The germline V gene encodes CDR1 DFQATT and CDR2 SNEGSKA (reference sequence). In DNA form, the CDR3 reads TGCAGTGCTAGCCGTGGAATTTCCTACGAGCAGTACTTC. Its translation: CSASRGISYEQYF.

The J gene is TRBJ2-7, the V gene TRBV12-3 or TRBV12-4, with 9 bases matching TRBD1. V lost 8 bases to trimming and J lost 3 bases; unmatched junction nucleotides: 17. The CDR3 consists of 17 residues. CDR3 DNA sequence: TGTGCCAGCGGACTATCGGGGGACAGGGCAATGGACTACGAGCAGTACTTC. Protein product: CASGLSGDRAMDYEQYF.